This TCR beta chain was sequenced during a study of blood T cell repertoires in COVID-19. Study background: The United States, Italy and Spain were the sources of the acute and convalescent COVID-19 samples. Sample material is recorded as cDNA or gDNA derived from T cells, B-cell-depleted T cells, or PBMCs.

Seattle cases were enrolled at active infection and followed longitudinally. Original handling: Nucleated cell number was recorded as an estimate derived from reference gene primer amplification. Libraries were prepared by immunoSEQ multiplex PCR; TCRdb keeps only in-frame clonotypes and omits some of them. V, J and clone size reflect that table, while D and trimming were determined from the DNA. The sample lists some 300,000 clones, around 89% occurring once. The CDR3 length is 16 residues. V lost 3 bases, J lost 0 bases, and 9 bases stayed unmatched. Germline-derived CDR1 and CDR2 are GTSNPN and SVGIG (reference sequence).

Source material: peripheral blood. This chain connects TRBV30 to TRBJ1-1, with 8 bases identical to TRBD1. This sequence originates from a woman in her thirties or forties with COVID-19, enrolled during active disease. The CDR3 DNA reads TGTGCCTGGAGACCGGGACAGGTCTTTCTGAACACTGAAGCTTTCTTT. This gives the protein CAWRPGQVFLNTEAFF.